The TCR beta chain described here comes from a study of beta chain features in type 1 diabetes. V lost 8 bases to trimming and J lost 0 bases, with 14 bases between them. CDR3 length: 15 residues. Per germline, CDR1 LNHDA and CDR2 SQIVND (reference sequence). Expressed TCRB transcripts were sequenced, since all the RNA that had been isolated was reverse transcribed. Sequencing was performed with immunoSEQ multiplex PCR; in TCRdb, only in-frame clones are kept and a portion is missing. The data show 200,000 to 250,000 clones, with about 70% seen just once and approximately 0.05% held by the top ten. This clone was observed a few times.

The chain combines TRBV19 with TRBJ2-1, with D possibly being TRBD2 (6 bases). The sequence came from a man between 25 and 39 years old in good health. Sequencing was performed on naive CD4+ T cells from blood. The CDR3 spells CASSLTGDSYNEQFF. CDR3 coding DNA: TGTGCCAGTTCCCTGACGGGGGACTCCTACAATGAGCAGTTCTTC.